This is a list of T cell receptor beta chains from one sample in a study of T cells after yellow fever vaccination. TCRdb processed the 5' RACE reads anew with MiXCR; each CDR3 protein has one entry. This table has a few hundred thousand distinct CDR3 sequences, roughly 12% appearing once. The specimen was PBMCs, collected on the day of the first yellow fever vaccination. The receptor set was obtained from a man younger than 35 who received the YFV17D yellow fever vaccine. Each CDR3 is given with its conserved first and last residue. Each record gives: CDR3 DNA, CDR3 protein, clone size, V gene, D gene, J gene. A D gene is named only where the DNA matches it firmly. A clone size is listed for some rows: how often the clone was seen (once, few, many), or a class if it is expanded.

cdr3_nt: TGTGCCAGTAGTGGTGCGGGCTACAATGAGCAGTTCTTC
cdr3_aa: CASSGAGYNEQFF
clone_size: -
v_call: TRBV19
d_call: -
j_call: TRBJ2-1

cdr3_nt: TGTGCCAGCAGAACCGGCGCCACCGGGGAGCTGTTTTTT
cdr3_aa: CASRTGATGELFF
clone_size: -
v_call: TRBV6-6
d_call: -
j_call: TRBJ2-2

cdr3_nt: TGTGCCAGCAGCTTGCACAGGGCAGATACGCAGTATTTT
cdr3_aa: CASSLHRADTQYF
clone_size: many
v_call: TRBV7-2
d_call: -
j_call: TRBJ2-3

cdr3_nt: TGTGCCAGCAGCTTAGTGGCGGGGGTCTGGAATGAGCAGTTCTTC
cdr3_aa: CASSLVAGVWNEQFF
clone_size: -
v_call: TRBV7-2
d_call: TRBD2
j_call: TRBJ2-1

cdr3_nt: TGTGCCAGCAGCCCCGGGACAGTTCAATATAATTCACCCCTCCACTTT
cdr3_aa: CASSPGTVQYNSPLHF
clone_size: few
v_call: TRBV7-2
d_call: TRBD1
j_call: TRBJ1-6

cdr3_nt: TGTGCCAGCAGCTCGACAGGGTACGGGAACACTGAAGCTTTCTTT
cdr3_aa: CASSSTGYGNTEAFF
clone_size: -
v_call: TRBV7-9
d_call: TRBD1
j_call: TRBJ1-1

cdr3_nt: TGTGCCAGTAGTATGGACAGGGATCGAAACACCATATATTTT
cdr3_aa: CASSMDRDRNTIYF
clone_size: few
v_call: TRBV19
d_call: TRBD1
j_call: TRBJ1-3

cdr3_nt: TGTGCCAGCAGCTCCACCCTAGCGGCCAACAATGAGCAGTTCTTC
cdr3_aa: CASSSTLAANNEQFF
clone_size: -
v_call: TRBV7-2
d_call: TRBD2
j_call: TRBJ2-1

cdr3_nt: TGTGCCAGCAGCTTACGAATAGCGGGGGTACAAGAGACCCAGTACTTC
cdr3_aa: CASSLRIAGVQETQYF
clone_size: few
v_call: TRBV11-3
d_call: TRBD2
j_call: TRBJ2-5

cdr3_nt: TGTGCCAGCAGCTTACGTAGAGGCGACCAAGAGACCCAGTACTTC
cdr3_aa: CASSLRRGDQETQYF
clone_size: few
v_call: TRBV7-9
d_call: -
j_call: TRBJ2-5

cdr3_nt: TGTGCCAGCAGCTTAAACCCTAGGACGGCGGATACGCAGTATTTT
cdr3_aa: CASSLNPRTADTQYF
clone_size: few
v_call: TRBV7-2
d_call: -
j_call: TRBJ2-3

cdr3_nt: TGTGCCAGCAGACCGTCAGGGGGCAGGAGGGAGACCCAGTACTTC
cdr3_aa: CASRPSGGRRETQYF
clone_size: many
v_call: TRBV7-2
d_call: TRBD1
j_call: TRBJ2-5

cdr3_nt: TGTGCCAGCAGTCGCAGACGTGGGGAGACTAGCGGGGGAAGGACAGATACGCAGTATTTT
cdr3_aa: CASSRRRGETSGGRTDTQYF
clone_size: -
v_call: TRBV7-8
d_call: TRBD2
j_call: TRBJ2-3

cdr3_nt: TGTGCCAGCAGCTTAGCACAGGGGGCTCGGGAGACCCAGTACTTC
cdr3_aa: CASSLAQGARETQYF
clone_size: few
v_call: TRBV11-2
d_call: TRBD1
j_call: TRBJ2-5

cdr3_nt: TGCGCCAGCAGCTTGGCCGTTGGTAGCCAAGAGACCCAGTACTTC
cdr3_aa: CASSLAVGSQETQYF
clone_size: -
v_call: TRBV5-1
d_call: -
j_call: TRBJ2-5

cdr3_nt: TGCAGTGCAAAACTTACAGGGGACGGTTGCTGCACTGAAGCTTTCTTT
cdr3_aa: CSAKLTGDGCCTEAFF
clone_size: many
v_call: TRBV20-1
d_call: TRBD1
j_call: TRBJ1-1

cdr3_nt: TGTGCCAGCAGCTTAGTAGGGACAGGGTATGAGCAGTTCTTC
cdr3_aa: CASSLVGTGYEQFF
clone_size: few
v_call: TRBV13
d_call: TRBD1
j_call: TRBJ2-1

cdr3_nt: TGTGCCAGCAGTTCTAATCCGGGACAGGGAACTGGGGCCAACGTCCTGACTTTC
cdr3_aa: CASSSNPGQGTGANVLTF
clone_size: -
v_call: TRBV28
d_call: TRBD1
j_call: TRBJ2-6